The sample holds a few counts of the clone carrying this T cell receptor beta chain. The method was immunoSEQ multiplex PCR; TCRdb's version includes in-frame clones alone and lacks a portion of them. Of more than 80,000 clones listed, around nine tenths are singletons. With V trimmed by 5 bases and J by 7 bases, 7 bases remained unmatched. The CDR3 has 13 amino acids. Germline CDR1 LNHNV, CDR2 YYDKDF (reference sequence). The source of the sample is a study of T cell responses to AZD1222 COVID-19 vaccine. This clonotype originated in an adult in good health. The V and J genes are TRBV15 and TRBJ1-1; the match to TRBD1 covers 7 bases. Sequencing used peripheral blood, obtained on day 0 of MenACWY control vaccination. The CDR3 coding sequence is TGTGCCACCAGCTTTACAGGGGAGAGTGAAGCTTTCTTT. Translating it yields CATSFTGESEAFF.